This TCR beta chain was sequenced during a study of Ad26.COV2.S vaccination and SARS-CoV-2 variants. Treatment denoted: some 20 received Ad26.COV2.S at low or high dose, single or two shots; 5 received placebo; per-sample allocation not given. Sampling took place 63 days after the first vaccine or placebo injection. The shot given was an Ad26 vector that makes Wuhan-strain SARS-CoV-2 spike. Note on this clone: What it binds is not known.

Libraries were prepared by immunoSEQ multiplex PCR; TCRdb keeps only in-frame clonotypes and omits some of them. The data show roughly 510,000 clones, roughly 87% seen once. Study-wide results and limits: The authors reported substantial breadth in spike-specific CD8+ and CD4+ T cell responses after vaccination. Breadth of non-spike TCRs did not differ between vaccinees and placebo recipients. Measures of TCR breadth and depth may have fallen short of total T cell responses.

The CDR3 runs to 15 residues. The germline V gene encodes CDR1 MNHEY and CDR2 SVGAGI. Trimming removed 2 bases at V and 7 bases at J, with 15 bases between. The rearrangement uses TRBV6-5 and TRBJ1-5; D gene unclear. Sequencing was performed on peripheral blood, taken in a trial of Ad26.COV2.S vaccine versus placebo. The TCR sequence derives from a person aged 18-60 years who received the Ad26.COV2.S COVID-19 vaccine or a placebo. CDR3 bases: TGTGCCAGCAGTTACGGTGTCGGGCGCGGCCAGCCCCAGCATTTT. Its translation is CASSYGVGRGQPQHF.